This TCR beta chain was found in a study of blood T cell repertoires in COVID-19 (dated by TCRdb to about 2020). Some background on the complete study: The collaborator samples originated in the United States, Italy and Spain and spanned the acute and convalescent phases of COVID-19. The dataset comprised deeply sampled blood TCRbeta repertoires from subjects exposed to, actively infected with, or recovered from COVID-19. The material from the prospective study consisted of cDNA or gDNA derived from T cells, B-cell-depleted T cells, or PBMCs. A de-identified subject ID, COVID-19 status, age in years and sex were almost always included in the sample metadata. Samples were obtained from the ongoing ImmuneRACE study (first 160 participants) and from 950 to 1,500 subjects provided by 6 global collaborators. Where HLA class I and class II types were available, the types were taken from metadata supplied by the sample provider, not from assay-based typing. The repertoires were released in a freely available public database meant as a resource for research on the immune response to SARS-CoV-2. What the work shows at the level of the full study, not this receptor alone: Clinical and demographic metadata were provided uncurated, with the amount varying by source and participant.

Each collaborating institution followed its own protocols to collect whole blood in K2EDTA tubes. For TCRbeta analysis, collaborators shipped samples in one of three forms: frozen whole blood, isolated PBMCs, or DNA extracted from either of those sample types. TCRbeta CDR3 regions were amplified from genomic DNA using the immunoSEQ Assay, a bias-controlled multiplex PCR. The paper's data handling went like this. The number of nucleated cells in each sample was estimated by amplification of reference gene primers within the assay. Sequence reads were collapsed and filtered to measure the absolute abundance of every unique TCRbeta CDR3 rearrangement. For each sample, productive Simpson clonality was calculated as the square root of Simpson's diversity index across productive rearrangements. TCRdb holds this immuneACCESS table with in-frame rearrangements only. Some clones are missing; in checked studies, unresolved V genes explain under half, and the rest has no known cause. V, J and clone size are taken as reported in that table, and D and trimming were inferred from the DNA itself. Across this sample there are approximately 89,000 clones, with 75% to 90% seen only once. Jointly, the top ten make up about 13% of the sample.

A word on this clone: The antigen it binds to is not known. No per-base quality is available; no much larger clone lies one base away.

The specimen sequenced was peripheral blood. This TCR came from a human donor in a cohort sampled during active COVID-19.

Here is the DNA: TGTGCCAGAAGCTTGGAGGGGACAGGGCCCTCCTATAGCAATCAGCCCCAGCATTTT. Its protein is CARSLEGTGPSYSNQPQHF. This sequence uses TRBV5-3 and TRBJ1-5; TRBD1 fits 9 bases in the junction. TRBV5-3 has ORF status, its function being uncertain. Here V drops 0 bases and J drops 0 bases, and the junction holds 10 bases not matched to any gene. The CDR3 sequence holds 19 residues, the cysteine and phenylalanine included. Kept here is only the CDR3 DNA, which spans 57 bases and is read in frame from base 1.